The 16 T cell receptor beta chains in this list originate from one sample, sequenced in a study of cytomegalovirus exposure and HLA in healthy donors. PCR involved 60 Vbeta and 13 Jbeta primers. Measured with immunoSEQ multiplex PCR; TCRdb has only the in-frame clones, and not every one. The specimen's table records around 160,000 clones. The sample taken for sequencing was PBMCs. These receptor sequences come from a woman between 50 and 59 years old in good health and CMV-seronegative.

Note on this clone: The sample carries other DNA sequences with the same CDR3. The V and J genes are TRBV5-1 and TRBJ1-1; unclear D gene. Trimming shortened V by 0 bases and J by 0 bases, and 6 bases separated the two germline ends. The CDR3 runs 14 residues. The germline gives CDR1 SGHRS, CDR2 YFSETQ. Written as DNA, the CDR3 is TGCGCCAGCAGCTTGGACAGCCTGAACACTGAAGCTTTCTTT. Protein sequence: CASSLDSLNTEAFF.

CDR3 region: CASSTGSDQETQYF. The CDR3 DNA is TGTGCCAGCAGTACAGGTTCAGACCAAGAGACCCAGTACTTC. The chain links TRBV28 to TRBJ2-5, with D perhaps TRBD1 (5 bases). This CDR3 contains 14 residues. V was trimmed by 5 bases and J by 0 bases, leaving 10 bases between them. CDR1 is MDHEN, CDR2 SYDVKM, per germline.

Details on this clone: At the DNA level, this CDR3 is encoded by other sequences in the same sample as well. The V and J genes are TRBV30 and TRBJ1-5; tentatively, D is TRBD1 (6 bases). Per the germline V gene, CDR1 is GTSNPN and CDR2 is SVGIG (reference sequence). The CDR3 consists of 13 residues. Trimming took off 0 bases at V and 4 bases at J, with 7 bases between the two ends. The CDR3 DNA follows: TGTGCCTGGAGTGTACAGGGAAATCAGCCCCAGCATTTT. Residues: CAWSVQGNQPQHF.

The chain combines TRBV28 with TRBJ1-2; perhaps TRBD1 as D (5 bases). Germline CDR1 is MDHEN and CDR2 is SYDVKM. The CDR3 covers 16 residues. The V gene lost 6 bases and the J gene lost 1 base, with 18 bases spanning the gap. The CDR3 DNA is TGTGCCAGCAGGGAGGGAGGACGGGGACTTAACTATGGCTACACCTTC. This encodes CASREGGRGLNYGYTF.

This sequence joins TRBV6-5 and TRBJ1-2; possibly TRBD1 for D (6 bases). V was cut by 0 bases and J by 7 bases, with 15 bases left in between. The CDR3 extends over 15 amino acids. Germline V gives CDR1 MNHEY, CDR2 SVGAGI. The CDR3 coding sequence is TGTGCCAGCAGTTACTCATTAGGGGGTCGAGGTGGCTACACCTTC. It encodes CASSYSLGGRGGYTF.

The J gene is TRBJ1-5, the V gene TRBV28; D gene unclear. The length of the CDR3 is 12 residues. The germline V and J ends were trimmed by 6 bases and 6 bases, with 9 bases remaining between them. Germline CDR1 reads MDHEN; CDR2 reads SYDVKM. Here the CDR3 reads CASRASGQPQHF. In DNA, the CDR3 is TGTGCCAGCAGGGCTTCGGGTCAGCCCCAGCATTTT.

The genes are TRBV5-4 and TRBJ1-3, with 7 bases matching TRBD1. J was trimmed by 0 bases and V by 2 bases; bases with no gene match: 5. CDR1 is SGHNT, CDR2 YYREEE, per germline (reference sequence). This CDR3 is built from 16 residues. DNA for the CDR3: TGTGCCAGCAGCTTCGGGACAGTCCTCTCTGGAAACACCATATATTTT. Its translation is CASSFGTVLSGNTIYF.

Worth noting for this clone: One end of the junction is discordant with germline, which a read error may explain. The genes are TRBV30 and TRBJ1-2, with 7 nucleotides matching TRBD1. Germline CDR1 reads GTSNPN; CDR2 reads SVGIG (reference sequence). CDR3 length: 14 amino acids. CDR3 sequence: CAWGVPRGKHGYTF. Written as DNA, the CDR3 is TGTGCCTGGGGTGTACCCAGGGGGAAACATGGCTACACCTTC.

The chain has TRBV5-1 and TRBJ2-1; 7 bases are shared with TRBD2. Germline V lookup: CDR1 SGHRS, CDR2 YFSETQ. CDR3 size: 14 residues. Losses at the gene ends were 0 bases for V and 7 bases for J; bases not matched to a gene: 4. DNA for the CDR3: TGCGCCAGCAGCTTGGTGGCGGGGGATAATGAGCAGTTCTTC. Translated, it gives CASSLVAGDNEQFF.

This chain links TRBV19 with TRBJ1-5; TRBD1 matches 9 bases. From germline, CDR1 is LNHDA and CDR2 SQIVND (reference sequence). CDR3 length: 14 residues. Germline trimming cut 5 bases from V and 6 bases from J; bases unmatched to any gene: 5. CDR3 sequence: CASSLHRGLQPQHF. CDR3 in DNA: TGTGCCAGTAGTCTACACAGGGGGCTTCAGCCCCAGCATTTT.

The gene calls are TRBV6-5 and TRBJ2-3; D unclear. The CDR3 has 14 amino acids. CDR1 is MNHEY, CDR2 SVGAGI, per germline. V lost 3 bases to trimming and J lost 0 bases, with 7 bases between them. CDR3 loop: CASSYRGSTDTQYF. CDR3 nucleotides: TGTGCCAGCAGTTATCGCGGAAGCACAGATACGCAGTATTTT.

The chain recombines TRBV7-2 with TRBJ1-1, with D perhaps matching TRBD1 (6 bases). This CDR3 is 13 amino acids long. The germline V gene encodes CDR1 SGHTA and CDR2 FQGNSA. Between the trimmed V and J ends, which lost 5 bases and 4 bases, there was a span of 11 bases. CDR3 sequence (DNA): TGTGCCAGCAGCCCACAGGGAACCACTGAAGCTTTCTTT. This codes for CASSPQGTTEAFF.

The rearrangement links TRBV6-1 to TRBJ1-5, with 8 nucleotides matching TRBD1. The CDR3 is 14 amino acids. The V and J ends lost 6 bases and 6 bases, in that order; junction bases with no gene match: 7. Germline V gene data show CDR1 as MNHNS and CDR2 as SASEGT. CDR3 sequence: CASRTAGGRQPQHF. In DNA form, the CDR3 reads TGTGCCAGCAGAACCGCAGGGGGCCGTCAGCCCCAGCATTTT.

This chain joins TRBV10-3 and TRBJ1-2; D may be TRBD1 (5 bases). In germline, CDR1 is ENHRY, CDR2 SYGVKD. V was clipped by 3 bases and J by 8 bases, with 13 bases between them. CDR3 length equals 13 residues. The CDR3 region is CAISEDSQGGYTF. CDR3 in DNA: TGTGCCATCAGTGAAGACTCCCAGGGAGGCTACACCTTC.

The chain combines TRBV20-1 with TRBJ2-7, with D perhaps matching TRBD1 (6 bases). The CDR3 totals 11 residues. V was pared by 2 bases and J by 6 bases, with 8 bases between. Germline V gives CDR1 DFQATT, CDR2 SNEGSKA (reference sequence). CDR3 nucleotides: TGCAGTGCTAGACAGGGGTCCGAGCAGTACTTC. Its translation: CSARQGSEQYF.

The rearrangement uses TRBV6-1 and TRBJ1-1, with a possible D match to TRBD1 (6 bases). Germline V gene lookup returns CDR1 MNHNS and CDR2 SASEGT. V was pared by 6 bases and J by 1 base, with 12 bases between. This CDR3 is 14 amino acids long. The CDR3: CASRLGQPNTEAFF. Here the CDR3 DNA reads TGTGCCAGCAGGCTAGGACAGCCGAACACTGAAGCTTTCTTT.